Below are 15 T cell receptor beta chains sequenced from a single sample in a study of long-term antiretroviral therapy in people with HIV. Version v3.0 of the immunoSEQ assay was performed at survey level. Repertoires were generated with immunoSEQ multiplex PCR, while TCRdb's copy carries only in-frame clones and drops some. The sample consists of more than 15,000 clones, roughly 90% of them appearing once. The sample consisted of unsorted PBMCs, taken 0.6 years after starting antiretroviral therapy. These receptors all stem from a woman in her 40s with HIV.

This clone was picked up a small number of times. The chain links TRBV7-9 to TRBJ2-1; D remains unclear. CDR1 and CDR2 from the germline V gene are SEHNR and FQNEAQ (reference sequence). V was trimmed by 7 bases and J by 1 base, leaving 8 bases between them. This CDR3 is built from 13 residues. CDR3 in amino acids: CASISPSYNEQFF. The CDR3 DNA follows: TGTGCCAGCATTTCCCCGTCCTACAATGAGCAGTTCTTC.

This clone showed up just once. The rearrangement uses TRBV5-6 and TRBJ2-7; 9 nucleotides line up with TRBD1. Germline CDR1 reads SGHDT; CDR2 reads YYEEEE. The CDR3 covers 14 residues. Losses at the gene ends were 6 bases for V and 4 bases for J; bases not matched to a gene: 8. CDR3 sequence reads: CASIMNRGLYEQYF. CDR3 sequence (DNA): TGTGCCAGCATCATGAACAGGGGGCTGTACGAGCAGTACTTC. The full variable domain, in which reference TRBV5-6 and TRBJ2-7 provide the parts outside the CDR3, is DAGVTQSPTHLIKTRGQQVTLRCSPKSGHDTVSWYQQALGQGPQFIFQYYEEEERQRGNFPDRFSGHQFPNYSSELNVNALLLGDSALYLCASIMNRGLYEQYFGPGTRLTVT.

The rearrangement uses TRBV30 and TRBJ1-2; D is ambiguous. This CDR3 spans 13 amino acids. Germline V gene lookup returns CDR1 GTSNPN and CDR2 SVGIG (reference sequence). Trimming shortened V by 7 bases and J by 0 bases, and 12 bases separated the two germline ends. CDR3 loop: CASQDQANYGYTF. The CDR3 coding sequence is TGTGCCTCCCAAGATCAAGCTAACTATGGCTACACCTTC.

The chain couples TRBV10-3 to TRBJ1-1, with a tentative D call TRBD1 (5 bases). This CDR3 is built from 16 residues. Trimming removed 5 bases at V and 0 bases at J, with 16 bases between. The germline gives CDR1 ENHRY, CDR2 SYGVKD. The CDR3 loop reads CAISSFGGTMNTEAFF. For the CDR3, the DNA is TGTGCCATCAGTTCCTTCGGGGGGACCATGAACACTGAAGCTTTCTTT.

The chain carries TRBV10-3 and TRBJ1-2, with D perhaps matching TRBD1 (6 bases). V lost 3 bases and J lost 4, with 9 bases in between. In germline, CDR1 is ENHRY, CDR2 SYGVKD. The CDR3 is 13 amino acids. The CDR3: CAISEDRTYGYTF. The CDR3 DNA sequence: TGTGCCATCAGTGAAGACAGGACCTATGGCTACACCTTC.

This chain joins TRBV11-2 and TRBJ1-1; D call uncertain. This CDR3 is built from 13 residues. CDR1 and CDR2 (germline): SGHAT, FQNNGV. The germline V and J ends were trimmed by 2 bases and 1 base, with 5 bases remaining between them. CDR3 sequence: CASSLMENTEAFF. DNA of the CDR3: TGTGCCAGCAGCTTAATGGAGAACACTGAAGCTTTCTTT.

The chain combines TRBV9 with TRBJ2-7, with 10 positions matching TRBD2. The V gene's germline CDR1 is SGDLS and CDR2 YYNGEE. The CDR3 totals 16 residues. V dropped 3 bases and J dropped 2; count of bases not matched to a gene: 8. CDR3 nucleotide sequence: TGTGCCAGCAGCGAACAGCTAGCGGGGGCCCCCTACGAGCAGTACTTC. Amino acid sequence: CASSEQLAGAPYEQYF.

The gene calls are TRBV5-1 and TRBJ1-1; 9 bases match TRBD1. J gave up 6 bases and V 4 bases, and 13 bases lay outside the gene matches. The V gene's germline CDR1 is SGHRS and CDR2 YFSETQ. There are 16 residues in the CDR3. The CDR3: CASSRGQGTYGPEAFF. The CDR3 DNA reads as TGCGCCAGCAGCCGCGGACAGGGGACCTACGGACCTGAAGCTTTCTTT. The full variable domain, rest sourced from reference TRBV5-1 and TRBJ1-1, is KAGVTQTPRYLIKTRGQQVTLSCSPISGHRSVSWYQQTPGQGLQFLFEYFSETQRNKGNFPGRFSGRQFSNSRSEMNVSTLELGDSALYLCASSRGQGTYGPEAFFGQGTRLTVV.

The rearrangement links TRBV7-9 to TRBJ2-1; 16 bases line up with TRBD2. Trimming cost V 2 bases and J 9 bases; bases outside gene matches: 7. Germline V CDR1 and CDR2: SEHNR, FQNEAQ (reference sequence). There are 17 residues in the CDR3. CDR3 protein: CASSLIGTSGGAVEQFF. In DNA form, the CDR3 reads TGTGCCAGCAGCTTAATCGGGACTAGCGGGGGGGCCGTTGAGCAGTTCTTC.

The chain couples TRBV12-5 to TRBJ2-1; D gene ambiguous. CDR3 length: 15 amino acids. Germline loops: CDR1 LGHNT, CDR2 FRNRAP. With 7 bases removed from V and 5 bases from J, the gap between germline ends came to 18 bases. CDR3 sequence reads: CASEAVIDYNNEQFF. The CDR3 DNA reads TGTGCTAGTGAGGCTGTTATAGATTATAACAATGAGCAGTTCTTC.

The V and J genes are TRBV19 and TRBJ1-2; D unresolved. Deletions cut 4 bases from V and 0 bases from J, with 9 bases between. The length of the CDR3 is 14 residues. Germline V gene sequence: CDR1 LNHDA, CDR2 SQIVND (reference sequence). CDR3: CASSTRRTNYGYTF. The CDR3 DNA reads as TGTGCCAGTAGTACGCGCAGGACTAACTATGGCTACACCTTC.

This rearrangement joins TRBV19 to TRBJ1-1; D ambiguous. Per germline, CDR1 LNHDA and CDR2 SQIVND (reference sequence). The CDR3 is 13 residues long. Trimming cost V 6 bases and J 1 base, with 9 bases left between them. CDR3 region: CASSDSGNTEAFF. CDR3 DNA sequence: TGTGCCAGTAGCGACTCGGGGAACACTGAAGCTTTCTTT. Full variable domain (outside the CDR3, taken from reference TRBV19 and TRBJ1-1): DGGITQSPKYLFRKEGQNVTLSCEQNLNHDAMYWYRQDPGQGLRLIYYSQIVNDFQKGDIAEGYSVSREKKESFPLTVTSAQKNPTAFYLCASSDSGNTEAFFGQGTRLTVV.

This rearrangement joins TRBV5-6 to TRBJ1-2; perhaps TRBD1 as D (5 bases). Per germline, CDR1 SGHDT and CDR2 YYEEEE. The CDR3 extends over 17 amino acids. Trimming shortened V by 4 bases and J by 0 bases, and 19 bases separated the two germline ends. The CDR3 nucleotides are TGTGCCAGCAGCGCAGGGACCGCCGGAAGAGCTAACTATGGCTACACCTTC. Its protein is CASSAGTAGRANYGYTF.

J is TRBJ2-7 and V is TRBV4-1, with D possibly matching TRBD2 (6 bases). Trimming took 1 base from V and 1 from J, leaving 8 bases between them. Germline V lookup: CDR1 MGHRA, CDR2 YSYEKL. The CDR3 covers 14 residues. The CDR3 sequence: CASSQVAGSYEQYF. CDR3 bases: TGCGCCAGCAGCCAAGTGGCGGGGTCCTACGAGCAGTACTTC.

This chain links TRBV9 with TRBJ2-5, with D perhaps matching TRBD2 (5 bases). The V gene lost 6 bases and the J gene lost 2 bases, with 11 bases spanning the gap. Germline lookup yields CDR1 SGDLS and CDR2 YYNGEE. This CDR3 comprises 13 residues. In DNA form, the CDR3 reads TGTGCCAGCACTCGGGAACCGCAAGAGACCCAGTACTTC. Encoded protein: CASTREPQETQYF. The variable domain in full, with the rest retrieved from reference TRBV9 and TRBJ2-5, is DSGVTQTPKHLITATGQRVTLRCSPRSGDLSVYWYQQSLDQGLQFLIQYYNGEERAKGNILERFSAQQFPDLHSELNLSSLELGDSALYFCASTREPQETQYFGPGTRLLVL.